The T cell receptor (beta chain) under discussion was sequenced for a study of CD8+CD57+ T cells in acquired aplastic anemia. The CDR3 length is 16 residues. Germline V gene sequence: CDR1 LNHDA, CDR2 SQIVND (reference sequence). The junction had 13 bases not matched to a gene; V was cut back by 7 bases and J by 2 bases. It was genomic DNA that served as the template for profiling TCR beta VDJ and CDR3. One entry per CDR3 protein results from TCRdb running MiXCR on the reads. This table has around 170,000 distinct CDR3 sequences, about half appearing once. This clonotype was recorded many times. Its antigen remains unknown. Before being chosen for sequencing, patients had shown CD8+CD57+ cell expansion by flow cytometry. Study conclusions and caveats: For CD8+ Simpson's diversity, patients and controls showed no significant difference.

The gene calls are TRBV19 and TRBJ1-2; 7 nucleotides match TRBD1. Sequenced sample: sorted CD4+, CD8+, or CD8+CD57+ T cells (not recorded which) from PBMCs. The TCR was taken from a human donor with aplastic anemia. The CDR3 DNA sequence: TGTGCCAGTACCCAAGCCCATACGGGACAGAACTATGGCTACACCTTC. It encodes CASTQAHTGQNYGYTF.